This T cell receptor (beta chain) was sequenced in a study of spatial heterogeneity in lung cancer. The study, taken as a whole, reports: Resection blood, more than follow-up blood, showed ubiquitous expanded tumor TCRs.

The trim removed 2 bases at V and 3 bases at J, leaving 6 bases unmatched. Germline V lookup: CDR1 GTSNPN, CDR2 SVGIG (reference sequence). CDR3 length: 15 residues. Time point given: blood at routine non-recurrence follow-up after resection. The sequenced material consisted of unsorted whole RNA from tumor, nontumor lung or frozen PBMC. With regard to this clonotype: Antigen specificity is unknown.

TCRdb re-analysed the 5' RACE reads in MiXCR, keeping a single row per CDR3 protein. Seen here are 39,000 or so distinct CDR3 sequences, about 10% observed once, and the top ten hold approximately 17%. Sequenced material: PBMCs, taken at follow-up. This chain connects TRBV30 to TRBJ2-2, with TRBD2 matching over 7 bases. This clonotype originated in a female donor with early-stage non-small cell lung cancer. This CDR3 is CAWSRQRGYTGELFF. The CDR3 DNA reads TGTGCCTGGAGTAGGCAGCGGGGCTACACCGGGGAGCTGTTTTTT.